The 21 T cell receptor beta chains in this list originate from one sample, sequenced in a study of OX40 agonist ivuxolimab in advanced cancers. Clones were read by immunoSEQ multiplex PCR, and TCRdb kept only the in-frame ones, dropping some. The table has approximately 65,000 clones, approximately 86% seen once. The specimen comprised CD4+ or CD8+ T cells sorted from blood, sampled in a trial of the OX40 agonist ivuxolimab. Source of these receptors: an adult with an advanced solid tumor such as melanoma, head and neck, liver or kidney cancer.

The chain combines TRBV11-2 with TRBJ2-7; 9 nucleotides align to TRBD2. This CDR3 region has 14 residues. Losses at the gene ends were 5 bases for V and 4 bases for J; bases not matched to a gene: 6. The V gene's germline CDR1 is SGHAT and CDR2 FQNNGV. CDR3 loop: CASSPLAGVYEQYF. CDR3 coding DNA: TGTGCCAGCAGCCCCTTAGCGGGAGTATACGAGCAGTACTTC. Variable domain in full (rest from reference TRBV11-2 and TRBJ2-7): EAGVAQSPRYKIIEKRQSVAFWCNPISGHATLYWYQQILGQGPKLLIQFQNNGVVDDSQLPKDRFSAERLKGVDSTLKIQPAKLEDSAVYLCASSPLAGVYEQYFGPGTRLTVT.

The chain joins TRBV19 to TRBJ1-5; D might be TRBD1 (5 bases). V was pared by 5 bases and J by 0 bases, with 11 bases between. CDR3 length equals 15 residues. Germline V gene data show CDR1 as LNHDA and CDR2 as SQIVND (reference sequence). In DNA, the CDR3 is TGTGCCAGTAGTGGGACGGGCTATAGCAATCAGCCCCAGCATTTT. It yields the protein CASSGTGYSNQPQHF.

The chain combines TRBV7-2 with TRBJ2-5, with 7 bases fitting TRBD2. The CDR3 is 14 amino acids. The trim removed 3 bases at V and 4 bases at J, leaving 5 bases unmatched. Germline values: CDR1 SGHTA, CDR2 FQGNSA. In DNA, the CDR3 is TGTGCCAGCAGCTTGTTCGGGACTACAGAGACCCAGTACTTC. Its translation: CASSLFGTTETQYF.

This chain connects TRBV10-3 to TRBJ1-3; D is unclear. CDR3 length equals 12 residues. The V end lost 1 base, the J end lost 5 bases, and 3 bases lay between the germline ends. Germline-derived CDR1 and CDR2 are ENHRY and SYGVKD. The CDR3 DNA follows: TGTGCCATCAGTGAGTACAGAAACACCATATATTTT. This sequence encodes CAISEYRNTIYF.

The genes are TRBV2 and TRBJ2-7; 12 nucleotides align to TRBD1. The CDR3 sequence is 18 residues long. Germline values: CDR1 SNHLY, CDR2 FYNNEI. Unmatched junction bases numbered 16, after V lost 8 bases and J lost 2 bases. CDR3 DNA sequence: TGTGCCAGCGGTAGGAGGGGACAGGGGGCGGAAAGAGCCTACGAGCAGTACTTC. Translating gives CASGRRGQGAERAYEQYF. The whole variable domain, remainder taken from reference TRBV2 and TRBJ2-7, is EPEVTQTPSHQVTQMGQEVILRCVPISNHLYFYWYRQILGQKVEFLVSFYNNEISEKSEIFDDQFSVERPDGSNFTLKIRSTKLEDSAMYFCASGRRGQGAERAYEQYFGPGTRLTVT.

This chain links TRBV7-2 with TRBJ2-2; the match to TRBD2 covers 9 bases. V gave up 2 bases and J gave up 7 bases; unmatched junction bases: 8. CDR1 SGHTA and CDR2 FQGNSA come from the germline V gene. The CDR3 totals 16 residues. CDR3 sequence reads: CASSLIAGGPGGELFF. The CDR3 DNA follows: TGTGCCAGCAGCTTAATCGCGGGAGGGCCTGGCGGGGAGCTGTTTTTT. Full variable domain (rest looked up from reference TRBV7-2 and TRBJ2-2): GAGVSQSPSNKVTEKGKDVELRCDPISGHTALYWYRQSLGQGLEFLIYFQGNSAPDKSGLPSDRFSAERTGGSVSTLTIQRTQQEDSAVYLCASSLIAGGPGGELFFGEGSRLTVL.

The chain employs TRBV4-3 and TRBJ2-3; D is undetermined. CDR3 length: 14 amino acids. Germline loops: CDR1 LGHNA, CDR2 YSLEER. Trimming cost V 8 bases and J 1 base, with 13 bases left between them. Here the CDR3 reads CASAYSPRTDTQYF. The CDR3 nucleotides are TGCGCCAGCGCCTACTCGCCTCGCACAGATACGCAGTATTTT.

The V gene is TRBV29-1, the J gene TRBJ1-2; D is uncertain. V was cut by 3 bases and J by 8 bases, with 4 bases left in between. The germline V gene encodes CDR1 SQVTM and CDR2 ANQGSEA. The CDR3 covers 9 residues. CDR3 sequence (DNA): TGCAGCGTTGAGTCAGGCTACACCTTC. Its translation is CSVESGYTF.

This chain uses TRBV5-1 with TRBJ2-7, with a tentative D call TRBD2 (5 bases). V was shortened by 4 bases and J by 4 bases, with 9 bases between the two germline ends. This CDR3 region has 12 residues. From germline, CDR1 is SGHRS and CDR2 YFSETQ. This chain's CDR3 is CASSAGEYEQYF. CDR3 DNA: TGCGCCAGCAGCGCGGGCGAGTACGAGCAGTACTTC.

The CDR3 is CASSLSAQLNYGYTF. The DNA for the CDR3 is TGTGCCAGCAGTTTATCGGCACAGTTAAACTATGGCTACACCTTC. The chain recombines TRBV28 with TRBJ1-2; D is unresolved. V was shortened by 1 base and J by 2 bases, with 11 bases between the two germline ends. Germline values: CDR1 MDHEN, CDR2 SYDVKM. The CDR3 is made up of 15 amino acids.

About this clone itself: The junction does not match germline at one end; this may be a read error. V is TRBV7-7 and J is TRBJ2-3; D ambiguous. From germline, CDR1 is SSHAT and CDR2 FNYEAQ (reference sequence). CDR3 size: 14 residues. CDR3 residues: CASSSSVRSDTQYF. The CDR3 DNA reads as TGTGCTAGCAGTTCAAGTGTGCGGTCAGATACGCAGTATTTT.

This clone appeared a single time. The rearrangement uses TRBV27 and TRBJ2-1; TRBD2 matches at 13 bases. This CDR3 is 19 amino acids long. Germline trimming cut 5 bases from V and 3 bases from J; bases unmatched to any gene: 13. Per the germline V gene, CDR1 is MNHEY and CDR2 is SMNVEV (reference sequence). The CDR3 sequence: CASSRRTSGRNYDYNEQFF. CDR3 in DNA: TGTGCCAGCAGTCGACGGACTAGCGGGAGAAATTATGACTACAATGAGCAGTTCTTC.

The chain has TRBV29-1 and TRBJ1-2, with a possible D match to TRBD1 (6 bases). From germline, CDR1 is SQVTM and CDR2 ANQGSEA. Trimming removed 6 bases from V and 3 bases from J, with 14 bases in between. CDR3 length equals 13 residues. CDR3 protein: CSVTGANDYGYTF. DNA of the CDR3: TGCAGCGTGACAGGCGCCAATGACTATGGCTACACCTTC.

A few counts support this clone. The gene calls are TRBV19 and TRBJ2-7, with TRBD2 matching over 7 bases. CDR1 is LNHDA, CDR2 SQIVND, per germline (reference sequence). The CDR3 spans 14 residues. V dropped 3 bases and J dropped 3; count of bases not matched to a gene: 5. The chain's CDR3 is CASSIGGSGYEQYF. CDR3 nucleotide sequence: TGTGCCAGTAGTATCGGCGGGAGCGGCTACGAGCAGTACTTC.

The rearrangement joins TRBV6-1 to TRBJ2-7, with 11 nucleotides matching TRBD2. Looked up from germline, CDR1 is MNHNS and CDR2 is SASEGT. The CDR3 consists of 14 residues. V lost 7 bases, J lost 4 bases, and 6 bases stayed unmatched. CDR3 sequence: CASTRTSGPYEQYF. The CDR3 DNA sequence: TGTGCCAGCACCAGGACTAGCGGGCCTTACGAGCAGTACTTC.

The DNA for the CDR3 is TGCGCCAGCAGCCAAGATCAGGGGGAAAGTCGACCCCAGCATTTT. Translation: CASSQDQGESRPQHF. This sequence joins TRBV4-3 and TRBJ1-5; the match to TRBD1 covers 7 bases. Germline trimming cut 0 bases from V and 10 bases from J; bases unmatched to any gene: 9. The CDR3 runs 15 residues. Germline CDR1 is LGHNA and CDR2 is YSLEER.

The V and J genes are TRBV5-1 and TRBJ1-1, with TRBD1 matching 7 bases. The J segment lost 0 bases and the V segment lost 4 bases, leaving 9 bases of the junction unmatched. This CDR3 contains 16 residues. The germline V gene encodes CDR1 SGHRS and CDR2 YFSETQ. The CDR3 sequence: CASSPVTGQMNTEAFF. The CDR3 coding sequence is TGCGCCAGCAGCCCCGTCACGGGACAGATGAACACTGAAGCTTTCTTT.

As to this clone: At one end the junction does not follow the germline gene, possibly because of a read error. The chain combines TRBV5-1 with TRBJ2-1; D unclear. CDR1 is SGHRS and CDR2 is YFSETQ in the germline V gene. CDR3 length equals 14 residues. In DNA, the CDR3 is TGCGCCAGCAGCTTGACCCCGCCCTACAACGAGCAGTTCTTC. It yields the protein CASSLTPPYNEQFF.

The rearrangement uses TRBV18 and TRBJ1-2; TRBD1 might be the D (5 bases). Per the germline V gene, CDR1 is KGHSH and CDR2 is LQKENI. Trimming removed 6 bases at V and 4 bases at J, with 18 bases between. The CDR3 has 15 amino acids. The CDR3: CASSEGGVASYGYTF. Written as DNA, the CDR3 is TGTGCCAGCTCCGAAGGAGGGGTAGCCTCCTATGGCTACACCTTC.

V is TRBV6-1 and J is TRBJ1-1; D possibly corresponds to TRBD1 (5 bases). Looked up from germline, CDR1 is MNHNS and CDR2 is SASEGT. This CDR3 has 13 residues. The V end was cut by 6 bases, the J end by 3 bases, with 11 bases between. The CDR3: CASREGMDTEAFF. CDR3 coding DNA: TGTGCCAGCAGAGAGGGGATGGACACTGAAGCTTTCTTT.

This clone was observed a few times. The chain has TRBV28 and TRBJ1-3; 8 bases align to TRBD1. After removal of 6 bases from V and 9 bases from J, the junction contained 13 bases not matched to a gene. CDR1 MDHEN and CDR2 SYDVKM come from the germline V gene. The CDR3 totals 15 residues. The CDR3 loop is CASSLRDRFEGTIYF. CDR3 in DNA: TGTGCCAGCAGCCTTCGGGACAGGTTCGAGGGCACCATATATTTT.